This TCR beta chain was captured by sequencing in a study of CD8 T cells in ankylosing spondylitis. The study, taken as a whole, reports: What seemed typical of ankylosing spondylitis blood was a TCR beta motif built from several highly homologous variants. Researchers reportedly found disease-linked clones significantly enriched in matched ankylosing spondylitis synovial fluid.

Comment on this clonotype: The antigen is not known. Sequence at one end of the junction differs from germline and may be a read error.

TCR beta libraries were made by quantitative 5'-RACE with molecular barcodes. One entry per CDR3 protein, called by TCRdb with MiXCR from the 5' RACE reads. In the table there are 69,000 or so distinct CDR3 sequences, approximately 5% of which are singletons. The CDR3 extends over 22 amino acids. CDR1 is DFQATT, CDR2 SNEGSKA, per germline (reference sequence). The sequenced sample consisted of blood, either unsorted or a sorted T cell fraction (not recorded which). The genes are TRBV20-1 and TRBJ1-3; 8 bases align to TRBD1. The TCR was taken from a male donor with ankylosing spondylitis or in good health (not recorded which). The CDR3 here is CCARERALGQGSGINSGNTIYF. DNA of the CDR3: TGCTGTGCTAGAGAGAGGGCCCTAGGACAGGGTTCCGGAATTAACTCTGGAAACACCATATATTTT.